This entry features one T cell receptor (beta chain) sequence. The antigen remains unidentified. These data come from a study of response to subunit inactivated influenza vaccine. General study findings and limits: Few new T cells, the authors suggested, are recruited by each seasonal influenza vaccination.

One entry per CDR3 protein results from TCRdb running MiXCR on the RT-PCR reads. The repertoire holds roughly 500,000 distinct CDR3 sequences, with 16% as singletons. This sequence originates from a man aged 50 to 69 who received an inactivated influenza vaccine. Sequenced material: CD4+ T cells sorted from PBMCs, taken approximately 25 months after vaccination.

The DNA of the CDR3 is TGTGCCAGCTCACCCTGGGACAGCCACCAAGAGACCCAGTACTTC. The encoded protein is CASSPWDSHQETQYF. The J gene is TRBJ2-5, the V gene TRBV18, with 7 bases matching TRBD1. CDR3 length equals 15 residues. CDR1 KGHSH and CDR2 LQKENI come from the germline V gene. With V trimmed by 3 bases and J by 0 bases, 4 bases remained unmatched.